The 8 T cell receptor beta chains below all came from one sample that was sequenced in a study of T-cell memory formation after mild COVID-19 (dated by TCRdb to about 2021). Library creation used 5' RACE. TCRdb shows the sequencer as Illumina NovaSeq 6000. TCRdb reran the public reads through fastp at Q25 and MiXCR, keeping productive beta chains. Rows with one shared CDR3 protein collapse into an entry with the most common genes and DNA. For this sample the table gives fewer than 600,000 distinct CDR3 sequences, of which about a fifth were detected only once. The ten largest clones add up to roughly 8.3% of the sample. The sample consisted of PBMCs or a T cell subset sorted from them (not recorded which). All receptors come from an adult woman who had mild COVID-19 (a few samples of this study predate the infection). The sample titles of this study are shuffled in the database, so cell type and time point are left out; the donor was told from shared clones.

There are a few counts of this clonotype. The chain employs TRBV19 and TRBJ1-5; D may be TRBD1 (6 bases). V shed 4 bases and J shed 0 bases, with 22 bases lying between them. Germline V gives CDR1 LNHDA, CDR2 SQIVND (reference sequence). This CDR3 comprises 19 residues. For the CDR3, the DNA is TGTGCCAGTAGTAAAAGCGGTTGGAACAGGGTTTATAGCAATCAGCCCCAGCATTTT. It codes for CASSKSGWNRVYSNQPQHF.

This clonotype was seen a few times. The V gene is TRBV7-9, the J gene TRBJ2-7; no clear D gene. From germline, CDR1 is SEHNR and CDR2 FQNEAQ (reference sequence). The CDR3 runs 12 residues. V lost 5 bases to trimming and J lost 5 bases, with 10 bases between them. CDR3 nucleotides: TGTGCCAGCAGCCTAAGAAGCCACGAGCAGTACTTC. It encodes CASSLRSHEQYF.

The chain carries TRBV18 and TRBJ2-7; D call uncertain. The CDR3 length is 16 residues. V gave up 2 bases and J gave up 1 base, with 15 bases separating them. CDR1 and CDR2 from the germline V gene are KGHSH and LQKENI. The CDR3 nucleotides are TGTGCCAGCTCACCAAGGAGTATTCAGTCTTCCTACGAGCAGTACTTC. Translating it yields CASSPRSIQSSYEQYF. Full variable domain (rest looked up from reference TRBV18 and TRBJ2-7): NAGVMQNPRHLVRRRGQEARLRCSPMKGHSHVYWYRQLPEEGLKFMVYLQKENIIDESGMPKERFSAEFPKEGPSILRIQQVVRGDSAAYFCASSPRSIQSSYEQYFGPGTRLTVT.

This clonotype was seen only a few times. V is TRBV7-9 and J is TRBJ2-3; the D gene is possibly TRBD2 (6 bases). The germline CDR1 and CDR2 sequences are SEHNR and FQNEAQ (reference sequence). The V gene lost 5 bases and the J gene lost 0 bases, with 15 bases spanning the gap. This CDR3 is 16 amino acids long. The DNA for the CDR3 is TGTGCCAGCAGCCCGGGACTTCATATCAGCACAGATACGCAGTATTTT. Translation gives CASSPGLHISTDTQYF.

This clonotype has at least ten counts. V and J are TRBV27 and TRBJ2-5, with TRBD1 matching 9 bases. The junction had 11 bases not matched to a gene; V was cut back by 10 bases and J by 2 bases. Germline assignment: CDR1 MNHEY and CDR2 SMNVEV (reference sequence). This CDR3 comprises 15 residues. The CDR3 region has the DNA TGTGCCACTTGGTCCGGGACAGGGTATCAAGAGACCCAGTACTTC. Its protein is CATWSGTGYQETQYF.

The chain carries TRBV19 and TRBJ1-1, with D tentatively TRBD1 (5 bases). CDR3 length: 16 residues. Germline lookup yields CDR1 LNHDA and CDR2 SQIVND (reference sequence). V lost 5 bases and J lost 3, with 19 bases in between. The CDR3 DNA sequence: TGTGCCAGTAGTGATCGGGGACGCTGGGGGGACACTGAAGCTTTCTTT. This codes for CASSDRGRWGDTEAFF.

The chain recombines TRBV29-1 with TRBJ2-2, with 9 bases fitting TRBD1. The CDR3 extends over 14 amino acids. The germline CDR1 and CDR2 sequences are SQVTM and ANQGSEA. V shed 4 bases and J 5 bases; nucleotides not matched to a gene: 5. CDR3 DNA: TGCAGCGTTGTGGGGACAGGGAGGACCGGGGAGCTGTTTTTT. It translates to CSVVGTGRTGELFF.

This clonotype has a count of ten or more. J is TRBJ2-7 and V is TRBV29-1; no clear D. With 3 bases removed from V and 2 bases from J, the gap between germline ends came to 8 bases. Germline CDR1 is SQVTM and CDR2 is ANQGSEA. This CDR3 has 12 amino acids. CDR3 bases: TGCAGCGTTGACAGTGGAACCTACGAGCAGTACTTC. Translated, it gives CSVDSGTYEQYF.